These T cell receptor beta chains were read from a single sample in a study of blood T cell repertoires in COVID-19. Only in-frame clones appear in the TCRdb table, and some are missing; sequencing was by immunoSEQ multiplex PCR. In the table there are approximately 97,000 clones, 84% of which are singletons. Sequenced material: peripheral blood. The receptors come from a man aged 35 to 55 with active or convalescent COVID-19. CDR3s include the opening cysteine and the closing phenylalanine or tryptophan. A D gene is named only where the DNA matches it firmly. Clone size, where shown, is once, few, many, or a class for clones that have expanded.

>-|TRBJ1-3|TRBV6-5|14|-
TGTGCCAGCAGTACCACTGGACTGAGAAACACCATATATTTT
CASSTTGLRNTIYF
>few|TRBJ2-3|TRBV4-1|17|-
TGCGCCAGCAGCCAATCGGAGAGACTCCAAACAGGAGATACGCAGTATTTT
CASSQSERLQTGDTQYF
>few|TRBJ1-5|TRBV4-1|16|-
TGCGCCAGCAGCCAAGATTTGGCCCCAAGCAATCAGCCCCAGCATTTT
CASSQDLAPSNQPQHF
>-|TRBJ1-4|TRBV5-5|17|-
TGTGCCAGCAGCCTATTAGGGACTTTGGGCATTAATGAAAAACTGTTTTTT
CASSLLGTLGINEKLFF
>-|TRBJ2-2|TRBV11-2|14|-
TGTGCCAGCACCCGAATCGGACTGCCCGGGGAGCTGTTTTTT
CASTRIGLPGELFF
>-|TRBJ2-5|TRBV2|14|-
TGTGCCAGCAGTGCGGGGGGCTTAGGAGAGACCCAGTACTTC
CASSAGGLGETQYF
>-|TRBJ1-2|TRBV4-3|17|-
TGCGCCAGCAGCCCAAGCGTCGGGACACCCGCTGGCTATGGCTACACCTTC
CASSPSVGTPAGYGYTF
>-|TRBJ2-1|TRBV29-1|15|TRBD2
TGCAGCGTTCGTCCCGGGACTAGCGGAAACAATGAGCAGTTCTTC
CSVRPGTSGNNEQFF
>-|TRBJ1-2|TRBV6-4|16|TRBD1
TGTGCCAGCAGTGACTCTGACAGGGGTCCTAACTATGGCTACACCTTC
CASSDSDRGPNYGYTF
>-|TRBJ1-1|TRBV4-2|12|-
TGTGCCAGCAGCCATGACAGTGGGGAAGCTTTCTTT
CASSHDSGEAFF
>-|TRBJ1-4|TRBV12-3/TRBV12-4|12|-
TGTGCCAGCGGTCGGACAAATGAAAAACTGTTTTTT
CASGRTNEKLFF
>-|TRBJ2-3|TRBV5-4|14|-
TGTGCCAGCAGCTGGCGGATGTCCACAGATACGCAGTATTTT
CASSWRMSTDTQYF
>-|TRBJ2-1|TRBV7-9|14|TRBD2
TGTGCCAGCAGCTTAGACGAGACTAGCACTGAGCAGTTCTTC
CASSLDETSTEQFF
>-|TRBJ2-3|TRBV15|16|-
TGTGCCACCAGCAGAGATCAAGCCAAAAGCACAGATACGCAGTATTTT
CATSRDQAKSTDTQYF
>-|TRBJ2-1|TRBV14|13|-
TGTGCCAGCAGCCACTACCGGAGTTTTGAGCAGTTCTTC
CASSHYRSFEQFF
>-|TRBJ2-7|TRBV4-3|20|TRBD2
TGCGCCAGCAGCCAAGAAGTGGGTCTAGCGGGGGGCCGATTCTCCTACGAGCAGTACTTC
CASSQEVGLAGGRFSYEQYF
>-|TRBJ2-3|TRBV3-1/TRBV3-2|14|TRBD1
TGTGCCAGCAGCCGACAGGGGGCCACAGATACGCAGTATTTT
CASSRQGATDTQYF